This T cell receptor (beta chain) appears in the sequencing data of a study of cytomegalovirus exposure and HLA in healthy donors. Study-wide findings and caveats: Overall, around 150 TCR beta chains were annotated as cytomegalovirus-associated. As was reported, the classifier diagnosed cytomegalovirus status with high specificity and sensitivity. Among TCR sequences, most were rare, though some public TCRs appeared in many donors. According to a later analysis, TCR clusters from the first cohort tended to co-occur in the 120 or so validation repertoires.

The length of the CDR3 is 17 residues. The germline gives CDR1 MDHEN, CDR2 SYDVKM. V lost 5 bases and J 4 bases, leaving 20 bases between the germline ends. Remarks on this clone: What it recognizes is unknown.

The repertoire was sequenced with immunoSEQ multiplex PCR; TCRdb's copy has only in-frame clones and lacks some. The sample has more than 50,000 clones, 90% to 95% seen once. The clonotype originates from a woman under 40 in good health and CMV-seronegative. Sequencing was done on a sample of PBMCs. The chain couples TRBV28 to TRBJ2-2; possible D gene TRBD1, 6 bases. CDR3 amino acids: CASSPGLGYRATGELFF. The CDR3 DNA follows: TGTGCCAGCAGTCCGGGCCTGGGCTACAGGGCCACCGGGGAGCTGTTTTTT.